This T cell receptor beta chain was documented in a study of blood T cell repertoires in COVID-19. This CDR3 contains 14 residues. Germline loops: CDR1 SGDLS, CDR2 YYNGEE. V lost 2 bases, J lost 9 bases, and 12 bases lay in between. Data came from immunoSEQ multiplex PCR; TCRdb stores just in-frame clones and leaves some out. The table shows 310,000 or so clones, with 65% to 85% occurring only once. The TCR originated in a woman between 50 and 59 years old with acute or convalescent COVID-19. The chain recombines TRBV9 with TRBJ1-6; D perhaps matches TRBD1 (6 bases). Source material: peripheral blood. CDR3 sequence reads: CASSVGGLGSPLHF. Here the CDR3 DNA reads TGTGCCAGCAGCGTCGGGGGGCTGGGTTCACCCCTCCACTTT.